This record concerns one T cell receptor (beta chain) sequence. Germline lookup yields CDR1 LGHDT and CDR2 YNNKEL (reference sequence). CDR3 length: 15 amino acids. Trimming left V 1 base short and J 1 base short, with 10 bases between. TCRdb's copy holds only in-frame clones and misses some; the assay was immunoSEQ multiplex PCR. This sample has about 170,000 clones, with roughly 78% found just once. The data stem from a study of blood T cell repertoires in COVID-19. Study context: Donors in the United States, Italy and Spain gave samples during acute or convalescent COVID-19.

Sequencing used PBMCs or T cells enriched from blood (not recorded which). The receptor was derived from a woman aged 70 to 79 in a cohort exposed to, infected with or recovered from COVID-19 (not recorded which). The chain combines TRBV3-1 (or the pseudogene TRBV3-2) with TRBJ1-1; unclear D gene. As DNA, the CDR3 is TGTGCCAGCAGCCAAGGTGTCCAACAGAACACTGAAGCTTTCTTT. Protein: CASSQGVQQNTEAFF.